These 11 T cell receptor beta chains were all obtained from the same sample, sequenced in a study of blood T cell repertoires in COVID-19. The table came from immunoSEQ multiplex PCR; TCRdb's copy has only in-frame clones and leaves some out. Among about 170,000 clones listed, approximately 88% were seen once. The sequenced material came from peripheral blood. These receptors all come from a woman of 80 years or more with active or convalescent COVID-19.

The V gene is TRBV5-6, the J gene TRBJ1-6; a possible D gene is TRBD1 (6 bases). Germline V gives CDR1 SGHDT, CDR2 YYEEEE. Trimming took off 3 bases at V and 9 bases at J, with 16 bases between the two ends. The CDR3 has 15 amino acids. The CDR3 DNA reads TGTGCCAGCAGCTCTTACTCTACAGGGCTTTCACCCCTCCACTTT. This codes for CASSSYSTGLSPLHF.

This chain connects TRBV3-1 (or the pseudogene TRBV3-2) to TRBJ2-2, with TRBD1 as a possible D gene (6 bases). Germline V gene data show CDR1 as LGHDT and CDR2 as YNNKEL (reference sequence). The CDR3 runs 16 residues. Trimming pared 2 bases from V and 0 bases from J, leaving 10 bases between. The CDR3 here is CASSQLTGSNTGELFF. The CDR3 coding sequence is TGTGCCAGCAGCCAATTAACAGGGTCGAACACCGGGGAGCTGTTTTTT.

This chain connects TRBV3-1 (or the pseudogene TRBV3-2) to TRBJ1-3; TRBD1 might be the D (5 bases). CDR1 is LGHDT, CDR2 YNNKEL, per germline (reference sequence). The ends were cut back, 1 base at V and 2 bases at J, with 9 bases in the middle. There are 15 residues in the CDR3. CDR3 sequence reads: CASSQVQGTGNTIYF. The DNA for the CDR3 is TGTGCCAGCAGCCAAGTTCAGGGAACTGGAAACACCATATATTTT.

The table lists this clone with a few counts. The CDR3 loop is CASSSGGAGTEAFF. The CDR3 nucleotides read TGCGCCAGCAGCTCCGGGGGGGCTGGCACTGAAGCTTTCTTT. The chain links TRBV5-1 to TRBJ1-1, with D perhaps matching TRBD1 (6 bases). CDR1 and CDR2 from the germline V gene are SGHRS and YFSETQ. The ends were cut back, 3 bases at V and 4 bases at J, with 13 bases in the middle. CDR3 length equals 14 residues.

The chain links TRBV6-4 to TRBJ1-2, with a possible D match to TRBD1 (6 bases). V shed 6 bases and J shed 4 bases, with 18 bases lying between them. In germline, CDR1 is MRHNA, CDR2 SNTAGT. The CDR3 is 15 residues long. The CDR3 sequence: CASRPLGGLSYGYTF. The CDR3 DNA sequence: TGTGCCAGCAGACCTCTCGGGGGGCTTAGCTATGGCTACACCTTC.

This CDR3 is CASSGGGAGGRQPQHF. CDR3 nucleotides: TGTGCCAGCAGTGGGGGTGGTGCGGGGGGCCGCCAGCCCCAGCATTTT. The V call is TRBV25-1, the J call TRBJ1-5; D possibly corresponds to TRBD1 (6 bases). The germline gives CDR1 MGHDK, CDR2 SYGVNS. This CDR3 has 16 residues. Trimming cost V 4 bases and J 7 bases, with 20 bases left between them.

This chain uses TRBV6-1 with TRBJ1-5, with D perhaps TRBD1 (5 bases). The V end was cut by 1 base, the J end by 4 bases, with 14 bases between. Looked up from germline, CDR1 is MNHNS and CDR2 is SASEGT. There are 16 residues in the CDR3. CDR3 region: CASSEVVQAGNQPQHF. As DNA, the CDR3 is TGTGCCAGCAGTGAAGTGGTACAGGCAGGTAATCAGCCCCAGCATTTT.

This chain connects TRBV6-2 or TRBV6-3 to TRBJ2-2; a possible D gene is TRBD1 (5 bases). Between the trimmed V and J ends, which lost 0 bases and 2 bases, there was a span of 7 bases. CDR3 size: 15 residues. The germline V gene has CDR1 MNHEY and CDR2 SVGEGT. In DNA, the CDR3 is TGTGCCAGCAGTTACTCAGGGGCTAACACCGGGGAGCTGTTTTTT. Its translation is CASSYSGANTGELFF.

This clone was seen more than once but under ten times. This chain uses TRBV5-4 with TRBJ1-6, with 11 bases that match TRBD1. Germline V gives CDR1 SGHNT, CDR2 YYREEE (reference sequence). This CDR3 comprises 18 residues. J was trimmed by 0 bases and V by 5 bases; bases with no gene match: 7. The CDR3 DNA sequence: TGTGCCAGCAGGGGAGGGACAGGGGGGCCCTCCTATAATTCACCCCTCCACTTT. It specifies CASRGGTGGPSYNSPLHF.

CDR3 in DNA: TGTGCCAGTGTATTTGGGGGACAGGGGGCCGGAAGAGCTTTCTTT. As protein: CASVFGGQGAGRAFF. The J gene is TRBJ1-1, the V gene TRBV19, with TRBD1 matching over 12 bases. V gave up 8 bases and J gave up 10 bases; unmatched junction bases: 14. CDR1 is LNHDA and CDR2 is SQIVND in the germline V gene (reference sequence). This CDR3 contains 15 residues.

DNA for the CDR3: TGTGCCAGCAGTGGAGGGACAGGGGGTGCGACTAATGAAAAACTGTTTTTT. Residues: CASSGGTGGATNEKLFF. This sequence joins TRBV2 and TRBJ1-4; 11 bases agree with TRBD1. Germline CDR1 SNHLY, CDR2 FYNNEI. This CDR3 has 17 residues. V was pared by 4 bases and J by 2 bases, with 6 bases of the junction left unmatched.